These T cell receptor beta chains were read from a single sample in a study of cytomegalovirus exposure and HLA in healthy donors. Using immunoSEQ multiplex PCR, the repertoire was profiled, and TCRdb retains in-frame clones only, with some absent. The sample records 65,000 to 90,000 clones, over 60% being singletons. The sample taken for sequencing was PBMCs. The receptors were sampled from a man in his fifties or sixties in good health and CMV-seronegative. CDR3s include the opening cysteine and the closing phenylalanine or tryptophan. The order of the fields is J gene, clone size, V gene, D gene, CDR3 length, CDR3 protein, CDR3 DNA. The D gene is left open where the match is weak. Expanded clones are given a class, and other clones once, few, many or no size at all.

>TRBJ2-1|NA|TRBV19|TRBD2|15
CASSWGGTDYNEQFF
TGTGCCAGCTCGTGGGGGGGAACCGACTACAATGAGCAGTTCTTC
>TRBJ1-3|NA|TRBV5-1|TRBD1|17
CASSPGFTDRDGNTIYF
TGCGCCAGCAGCCCCGGGTTTACGGACAGGGATGGAAACACCATATATTTT
>TRBJ1-2|NA|TRBV4-1|NA|17
CASSQPTDGEKGDGYTF
TGCGCCAGCAGCCAACCGACAGACGGAGAAAAGGGGGATGGCTACACCTTC
>TRBJ1-4|few|TRBV5-1|TRBD1|16
CASSLGTGTGGEKLFF
TGCGCCAGCAGCTTGGGAACCGGGACAGGGGGCGAAAAACTGTTTTTT
>TRBJ2-5|NA|TRBV27|NA|17
CASSSAGAAAYQETQYF
TGTGCCAGCAGTTCGGCGGGGGCCGCCGCGTACCAAGAGACCCAGTACTTC
>TRBJ2-2|NA|TRBV9|TRBD2|16
CASNSGGAAGTGELFF
TGTGCCAGCAACAGCGGGGGGGCGGCTGGAACCGGGGAGCTGTTTTTT
>TRBJ2-7|many|TRBV14|TRBD1|15
CASSPQAGGSYEQYF
TGTGCCAGCAGCCCCCAAGCAGGGGGTTCCTACGAGCAGTACTTC
>TRBJ2-7|NA|TRBV6-4|NA|16
CASPSLEGGEPYEQYF
TGTGCCAGCCCTTCTCTCGAGGGCGGGGAACCCTACGAGCAGTACTTC
>TRBJ1-2|NA|TRBV30|TRBD1|14
CAWSRQGLNYGYTF
TGTGCCTGGAGCCGACAGGGCCTTAACTATGGCTACACCTTC
>TRBJ2-1|NA|TRBV5-5|TRBD2|15
CASSLWGLVENEQFF
TGTGCCAGCAGCTTGTGGGGACTAGTAGAAAATGAGCAGTTCTTC
>TRBJ2-7|NA|TRBV4-1|NA|16
CASSQEGGGISYEQYF
TGCGCCAGCAGCCAAGAGGGAGGGGGAATCTCCTACGAGCAGTACTTC
>TRBJ1-1|NA|TRBV28|NA|15
CASSYGASWNTEAFF
TGTGCCAGCAGCTACGGAGCCTCATGGAACACTGAAGCTTTCTTT
>TRBJ2-7|NA|TRBV4-1|NA|16
CASSRAPYGSSYEQYF
TGCGCCAGCAGCCGAGCCCCATACGGGAGCTCCTACGAGCAGTACTTC
>TRBJ1-5|few|TRBV5-6|NA|15
CASSFSARDHQPQHF
TGTGCCAGCAGCTTCTCGGCCCGGGATCATCAGCCCCAGCATTTT
>TRBJ2-7|once|TRBV6-5|NA|14
CASSSPGQPYEQYF
TGTGCCAGCAGTTCCCCAGGACAGCCATACGAGCAGTACTTC
>TRBJ2-7|NA|TRBV5-1|NA|17
CASSWLTGSPYSYEQYF
TGCGCCAGCAGCTGGTTAACAGGGTCGCCCTACTCCTACGAGCAGTACTTC
>TRBJ1-2|NA|TRBV6-6|NA|14
CASSYSPQEGGYTF
TGTGCCAGCAGTTACTCGCCGCAGGAGGGGGGCTACACCTTC
>TRBJ2-1|NA|TRBV7-3|NA|15
CASSEQRGSYNEQFF
TGTGCCAGCAGCGAACAAAGGGGCTCCTACAATGAGCAGTTCTTC
>TRBJ2-5|NA|TRBV9|TRBD1|14
CASSGGDRVETQYF
TGTGCCAGCAGCGGAGGGGACAGGGTGGAGACCCAGTACTTC
>TRBJ2-1|NA|TRBV5-1|TRBD1|15
CASSPPGQAINEQFF
TGCGCCAGCAGCCCCCCCGGACAGGCGATAAATGAGCAGTTCTTC
>TRBJ1-3|NA|TRBV6-1|NA|18
CASSEYRVKPSLGNTIYF
TGTGCCAGCAGTGAATACCGCGTCAAGCCCTCTCTTGGAAACACCATATATTTT
>TRBJ2-3|NA|TRBV11-2|TRBD1|15
CASSPPGQGTDTQYF
TGTGCCAGCAGCCCGCCGGGACAGGGGACAGATACGCAGTATTTT
>TRBJ1-1|few|TRBV29-1|NA|11
CSVEGGSEAFF
TGCAGCGTTGAGGGAGGGAGTGAAGCTTTCTTT
>TRBJ2-3|once|TRBV10-3|TRBD2|15
CAISEPDGGADTQYF
TGTGCCATCAGTGAGCCAGACGGGGGGGCAGATACGCAGTATTTT
>TRBJ2-7|few|TRBV5-6|NA|18
CASSPPSPGDFSSYEQYF
TGTGCCAGCAGCCCCCCTTCCCCGGGAGACTTCAGCTCCTACGAGCAGTACTTC
>TRBJ1-1|NA|TRBV15|NA|16
CATASPKAGSNTEAFF
TGTGCCACCGCGAGCCCGAAGGCAGGGTCGAACACTGAAGCTTTCTTT
>TRBJ2-6|NA|TRBV30|NA|19
CAWSVSFTGGGPGANVLTF
TGTGCCTGGAGTGTTTCGTTTACAGGGGGGGGTCCTGGGGCCAACGTCCTGACTTTC
>TRBJ1-1|NA|TRBV30|NA|13
CAYTRQGWTEAFF
TGTGCCTATACGCGGCAGGGCTGGACTGAAGCTTTCTTT
>TRBJ1-2|NA|TRBV2|TRBD1|15
CASSERQGSAYGYTF
TGTGCCAGCAGTGAAAGACAGGGCTCGGCCTATGGCTACACCTTC
>TRBJ2-7|NA|TRBV19|NA|12
CASSIGRYEQYF
TGTGCCAGTAGTATTGGCCGCTACGAGCAGTACTTC
>TRBJ2-3|NA|TRBV30|NA|17
CAWSSPSRQHRADTQYF
TGTGCCTGGAGTTCTCCATCGCGACAGCACCGCGCAGATACGCAGTATTTT
>TRBJ2-5|NA|TRBV2|NA|14
CASRPGLWEETQYF
TGTGCCAGCAGGCCGGGACTGTGGGAGGAGACCCAGTACTTC
>TRBJ2-3|NA|TRBV2|TRBD2|14
CASSVAGGTDTQYF
TGTGCCAGCAGTGTAGCGGGGGGGACAGATACGCAGTATTTT
>TRBJ1-2|NA|TRBV7-6|TRBD1|16
CASSLATGAPIGGYTF
TGTGCCAGCAGCTTAGCAACAGGGGCCCCGATCGGGGGCTACACCTTC
>TRBJ2-2|NA|TRBV19|TRBD2|14
CASSLAGGPGELFF
TGTGCCAGTAGCCTAGCGGGGGGCCCCGGGGAGCTGTTTTTT
>TRBJ1-6|NA|TRBV18|NA|16
CASSPQINTQNSPLHF
TGTGCCAGCTCACCTCAGATTAATACCCAAAATTCACCCCTCCACTTT
>TRBJ2-7|NA|TRBV7-9|NA|17
CASSLEAWGRPSYEQYF
TGTGCCAGCAGCTTAGAAGCATGGGGGCGACCGTCCTACGAGCAGTACTTC
>TRBJ1-1|NA|TRBV7-9|TRBD1|16
CASSLQGALGNTEAFF
TGTGCCAGCAGCTTACAGGGGGCCCTCGGGAACACTGAAGCTTTCTTT
>TRBJ2-2|NA|TRBV30|TRBD2|15
CAWSYSGTTVGELFF
TGTGCCTGGAGTTATTCCGGGACTACCGTCGGGGAGCTGTTTTTT
>TRBJ2-1|once|TRBV6-4|NA|15
CASNLRDSSYNEQFF
TGTGCCAGCAACCTCAGGGATAGCTCCTACAATGAGCAGTTCTTC
>TRBJ1-1|NA|TRBV13|NA|14
CASSPRGSNTEAFF
TGTGCCAGCAGCCCCAGGGGCTCGAACACTGAAGCTTTCTTT
>TRBJ2-1|once|TRBV7-9|NA|17
CASSLSGLGATYNEQFF
TGTGCCAGCAGCTTAAGTGGGCTGGGGGCCACCTACAATGAGCAGTTCTTC
>TRBJ2-4|NA|TRBV15|TRBD2|12
CATSRDWGGQYF
TGTGCCACCAGCAGAGATTGGGGGGGGCAGTACTTC
>TRBJ1-5|NA|TRBV4-1|NA|15
CASSQEGAGRQPQHF
TGCGCCAGCAGCCAAGAAGGGGCAGGGAGGCAGCCCCAGCATTTT
>TRBJ2-7|many|TRBV5-1|NA|19
CASSLEGDWRIQSSYEQYF
TGCGCCAGCAGCTTGGAGGGGGATTGGCGGATCCAAAGCTCCTACGAGCAGTACTTC
>TRBJ2-2|NA|TRBV7-6|NA|16
CASSAVGGRDPGELFF
TGTGCCAGCAGCGCGGTTGGGGGCCGGGATCCCGGGGAGCTGTTTTTT
>TRBJ1-5|NA|TRBV5-1|NA|15
CASSLHTGLNQPQHF
TGCGCCAGCAGCTTGCACACAGGGCTTAATCAGCCCCAGCATTTT
>TRBJ2-1|once|TRBV19|TRBD2|15
CASSMGSGGYNEQFF
TGTGCCAGTAGTATGGGTAGCGGGGGCTACAATGAGCAGTTCTTC
>TRBJ2-7|NA|TRBV4-1|NA|13
CASSSTEAYEQYF
TGCGCCAGCAGCTCGACAGAAGCCTACGAGCAGTACTTC
>TRBJ1-1|few|TRBV11-3|NA|13
CASSLASNTEAFF
TGTGCCAGCAGCTTGGCCAGTAACACTGAAGCTTTCTTT
>TRBJ2-3|NA|TRBV5-1|TRBD2|14
CASSSDGGLDTQYF
TGCGCCAGCAGCTCCGACGGGGGGTTAGATACGCAGTATTTT
>TRBJ1-5|once|TRBV19|NA|14
CASTSTGDNQPQHF
TGTGCCAGTACCTCGACAGGAGACAATCAGCCCCAGCATTTT
>TRBJ1-1|NA|TRBV27|TRBD1|16
CASSPSSGGMNTEAFF
TGTGCCAGCAGTCCGTCATCAGGGGGCATGAACACTGAAGCTTTCTTT
>TRBJ2-3|NA|TRBV4-1|NA|14
CASSPPGGPDTQYF
TGCGCCAGCAGCCCCCCCGGCGGGCCAGATACGCAGTATTTT
>TRBJ2-7|NA|TRBV6-5|NA|15
CASSYTDSSSYEQYF
TGTGCCAGCAGTTACACGGACAGCAGCTCCTACGAGCAGTACTTC
>TRBJ2-1|NA|TRBV6-5|NA|14
CASSLRLGPLEQFF
TGTGCCAGCAGTTTGAGACTAGGGCCCCTGGAGCAGTTCTTC
>TRBJ1-1|NA|TRBV7-9|NA|12
CSSSFGGTEAFF
TGTTCCAGCAGCTTTGGGGGGACCGAAGCTTTCTTT
>TRBJ2-7|once|TRBV12-5|TRBD1|15
CASGRGQGTSYEQYF
TGTGCTAGTGGTCGGGGACAGGGGACGTCCTACGAGCAGTACTTC
>TRBJ1-1|NA|TRBV9|TRBD1|13
CASSSGGSTEAFF
TGTGCCAGCAGTTCAGGGGGTAGCACTGAAGCTTTCTTT